The clone carrying this TCR beta chain was recorded a few times. TCRdb processed the reads anew with MiXCR; each CDR3 protein has one entry. The sample lists hundreds of thousands of distinct CDR3 sequences, about a third occurring once. This sample was included in a study of T cell repertoires in cytomegalovirus infection. This clonotype was obtained from a human donor in good health (CMV status not recorded). Some clones in this sample may be carry-over from other donors' samples. The sequencing sample was made of PBMCs.

CDR3 coding DNA: TGTGCCAGTAATCCTACTAGCGGGAGTTTTTACGAGCAGTACTTC. Translation gives CASNPTSGSFYEQYF. The chain combines TRBV19 with TRBJ2-7, with TRBD2 identical over 11 bases. Unmatched junction bases numbered 9, after V lost 7 bases and J lost 4 bases. CDR3 length: 15 residues. Germline V CDR1 and CDR2: LNHDA, SQIVND (reference sequence).